A single sample is the source of the 19 T cell receptor beta chains below, sequenced in a study of metastatic and nonmetastatic thyroid tumors. TCRdb re-called the PCR reads via MiXCR. The sample has approximately 20,000 clones; 15% to 19% are singletons. All patients reached thyroid surgery having received no treatment beforehand. The sample taken for sequencing was blood. The receptors here all came from a female donor with papillary thyroid cancer or a benign thyroid nodule (not recorded which). Some clones in this sample may be carry-over from other donors' samples.

This clone was seen ten or more times. This chain joins TRBV9 and TRBJ2-7; D may match TRBD1 or TRBD2 (5 bases each). Germline CDR1 SGDLS, CDR2 YYNGEE. This CDR3 is built from 14 residues. Trimming left V 4 bases short and J 4 bases short, with 15 bases between. The CDR3 reads CASSPRDGYYEQYF. The CDR3 DNA reads as TGTGCCAGCAGCCCACGGGACGGTTATTACGAGCAGTACTTC.

For this clone: A single base separates this from a much larger clone, so it may be a read error. V gene TRBV30 combines with J gene TRBJ1-5; D remains ambiguous. This CDR3 region has 15 residues. Germline CDR1 and CDR2: GTSNPN and SVGIG (reference sequence). V lost 0 bases and J 2 bases, leaving 11 bases between the germline ends. The CDR3 sequence is CAWSVTKRGNQPQHF. Here the CDR3 DNA reads TGTGCCTGGAGTGTCACGAAGCGGGGCAATCAGCCCCAGCATTTT.

This clone has ten or more counts. The DNA of the CDR3 is TGTGCCAGCACGGTGGGATTAGGCCAAGAGACCCAGTACTTC. This translates into CASTVGLGQETQYF. The V gene is TRBV5-6, the J gene TRBJ2-5; D unresolved. CDR1 is SGHDT and CDR2 is YYEEEE in the germline V gene. The ends were cut back, 6 bases at V and 1 base at J, with 13 bases in the middle. The CDR3 spans 14 residues.

This clone was detected ten times or more. V is TRBV2 and J is TRBJ2-7; D tentatively reads TRBD1 or TRBD2 (5 bases each). Germline-derived CDR1 and CDR2 are SNHLY and FYNNEI. CDR3 length equals 15 residues. Trimming shortened V by 6 bases and J by 1 base, and 16 bases separated the two germline ends. The CDR3 DNA is TGTGCCAGCAGGCCGGGGCCCTCCCTATCCTACGAGCAGTACTTC. Translated, it gives CASRPGPSLSYEQYF.

This chain joins TRBV5-1 and TRBJ2-7; 8 bases match TRBD2. With 0 bases clipped from V and 3 bases from J, the junction kept 8 bases outside the gene matches. The length of the CDR3 is 16 residues. Per the germline V gene, CDR1 is SGHRS and CDR2 is YFSETQ. CDR3 residues: CASSLGGRSSNYEQYF. CDR3 DNA: TGCGCCAGCAGCTTGGGCGGGAGGTCCAGTAACTACGAGCAGTACTTC.

In this sample, this clone turned up many times. The chain couples TRBV28 to TRBJ2-1, with D unclear. The length of the CDR3 is 15 residues. Germline CDR1 reads MDHEN; CDR2 reads SYDVKM. V was trimmed by 5 bases and J by 5 bases, leaving 16 bases between them. The CDR3 spells CASSPLKRTHNEQFF. DNA for the CDR3: TGTGCCAGCAGTCCACTTAAACGCACCCACAATGAGCAGTTCTTC.

This clone ranks as medium-sized (0.01 to 0.1%). This CDR3 is CASSRNNYGYTF. Here the CDR3 DNA reads TGTGCCAGCAGCAGGAATAACTATGGCTACACCTTC. V is TRBV6-1 and J is TRBJ1-2; no definite D call. The length of the CDR3 is 12 residues. V was cut by 6 bases and J by 1 base, with 6 bases left in between. Looked up from germline, CDR1 is MNHNS and CDR2 is SASEGT.

This clone is medium-sized within its sample. J is TRBJ2-2 and V is TRBV28; D not resolved. This CDR3 is built from 12 residues. The germline V and J ends were trimmed by 2 bases and 2 bases, with 0 bases remaining between them. The germline gives CDR1 MDHEN, CDR2 SYDVKM. Here the CDR3 DNA reads TGTGCCAGCAGTTTAAACACCGGGGAGCTGTTTTTT. Residues: CASSLNTGELFF.

This clone has just a few counts. V gene TRBV27 combines with J gene TRBJ2-2, with a possible D match to TRBD1 (5 bases). Between the trimmed V and J ends, which lost 5 bases and 4 bases, there was a span of 17 bases. Germline-derived CDR1 and CDR2 are MNHEY and SMNVEV (reference sequence). The CDR3 contains 16 residues. The CDR3 DNA is TGTGCCAGCAGTCCCCGGGTAGGGGCAGTCACCGGGGAGCTGTTTTTT. Amino acid sequence: CASSPRVGAVTGELFF.

There are many counts of this clone. The chain has TRBV7-2 and TRBJ1-4; no reliable D call. The CDR3 runs 15 residues. Germline values: CDR1 SGHTA, CDR2 FQGNSA. V shed 1 base and J shed 1 base, with 7 bases lying between them. In DNA form, the CDR3 reads TGTGCCAGCAGCTTAGTCCCGGGAACTAATGAAAAACTGTTTTTT. It specifies CASSLVPGTNEKLFF.

This clone was observed at least ten times. The rearrangement joins TRBV7-8 to TRBJ2-1, with TRBD2 matching 8 bases. The length of the CDR3 is 14 residues. Trimming took 5 bases from V and 11 from J; bases not matched to a gene: 11. CDR1 SGHVS and CDR2 FQNEAQ come from the germline V gene. CDR3 residues: CASSPMGAGAKQFF. The CDR3 region has the DNA TGTGCCAGCAGCCCAATGGGAGCGGGAGCGAAGCAGTTCTTC.

This clone has at least ten counts. This chain uses TRBV28 with TRBJ2-5; 11 nucleotides align to TRBD2. The V and J ends lost 3 bases and 4 bases, in that order; junction bases with no gene match: 7. Looked up from germline, CDR1 is MDHEN and CDR2 is SYDVKM. The CDR3 length is 16 residues. The CDR3: CASSFRIAGGSETQYF. The CDR3 DNA reads TGTGCCAGCAGTTTCCGGATAGCGGGAGGGTCAGAGACCCAGTACTTC.

This clone came up a few times. V and J are TRBV3-1 and TRBJ2-3; 7 bases are shared with TRBD2. The length of the CDR3 is 18 residues. J was trimmed by 0 bases and V by 4 bases; bases with no gene match: 13. Germline loops: CDR1 LGHDT, CDR2 YNNKEL (reference sequence). The DNA of the CDR3 is TGTGCCAGCAGCCCCTATTATGGGGGAGGGCCGAGCACAGATACGCAGTATTTT. Translation: CASSPYYGGGPSTDTQYF.

This clone occurred a few times. This chain uses TRBV6-5 with TRBJ2-5, with no clear D. Trimming shortened V by 4 bases and J by 2 bases, and 8 bases separated the two germline ends. CDR1 and CDR2 from the germline V gene are MNHEY and SVGAGI. The CDR3 runs to 13 residues. The CDR3 reads CASSFSSQETQYF. CDR3 in DNA: TGTGCCAGCAGTTTTAGCAGTCAAGAGACCCAGTACTTC.

A remark on this clone: Other DNA sequences in the same sample also yield this CDR3. The rearrangement uses TRBV7-8 and TRBJ1-1, with D unclear. This CDR3 is 14 amino acids long. The V end lost 6 bases, the J end lost 0 bases, and 11 bases lay between the germline ends. Germline V lookup: CDR1 SGHVS, CDR2 FQNEAQ. The CDR3 spells CASSVSTVNTEAFF. In DNA form, the CDR3 reads TGTGCCAGCAGTGTATCTACTGTGAACACTGAAGCTTTCTTT.

The chain carries TRBV20-1 and TRBJ2-1; no clear D gene. V was shortened by 5 bases and J by 0 bases, with 11 bases between the two germline ends. Germline assignment: CDR1 DFQATT and CDR2 SNEGSKA (reference sequence). CDR3 size: 14 residues. CDR3 sequence (DNA): TGCAGTGCTCCTTTCCCGGACTCCTACAATGAGCAGTTCTTC. Translated, it gives CSAPFPDSYNEQFF.

This clone was observed at least ten times. The chain has TRBV19 and TRBJ2-4, with TRBD1 matching 9 bases. Per germline, CDR1 LNHDA and CDR2 SQIVND (reference sequence). The V segment lost 6 bases and the J segment 8 bases; nucleotides outside the gene matches: 8. This CDR3 region has 14 residues. CDR3 region: CASRGQGSSYIQYF. The CDR3 DNA sequence: TGTGCCAGTAGGGGACAGGGCTCGTCATACATTCAGTACTTC. Drawing the rest from reference TRBV19 and TRBJ2-4, the complete variable domain is DGGITQSPKYLFRKEGQNVTLSCEQNLNHDAMYWYRQDPGQGLRLIYYSQIVNDFQKGDIAEGYSVSREKKESFPLTVTSAQKNPTAFYLCASRGQGSSYIQYFGAGTRLSVL.

There are many counts of this clone. The chain combines TRBV10-3 with TRBJ1-5, with TRBD1 matching 9 bases. Trimming cost V 3 bases and J 7 bases; bases outside gene matches: 4. Germline loops: CDR1 ENHRY, CDR2 SYGVKD. This CDR3 has 14 residues. Here the CDR3 reads CAISERTGEQPQHF. In DNA form, the CDR3 reads TGTGCCATCAGTGAAAGGACAGGGGAGCAGCCCCAGCATTTT.

This clone has ten or more counts. This rearrangement joins TRBV12-3 or TRBV12-4 to TRBJ1-5; 7 bases line up with TRBD1. The CDR3 is made up of 14 amino acids. With 7 bases clipped from V and 1 base from J, the junction kept 4 bases outside the gene matches. The chain's CDR3 is CASTKTGSNQPQHF. The DNA of the CDR3 is TGTGCCAGCACCAAGACAGGGAGCAATCAGCCCCAGCATTTT.